The clone carrying this TCR beta chain occurred a few times. The antigen remains undetermined. The sample belongs to a study of response to subunit inactivated influenza vaccine. Trimming cost V 3 bases and J 5 bases; bases outside gene matches: 8. CDR3 size: 16 residues. Germline lookup yields CDR1 SGHAT and CDR2 FQNNGV. Using its own MiXCR run on the RT-PCR reads, TCRdb lists one record per CDR3 protein. The sample shows 650,000 to 800,000 distinct CDR3 sequences, under 20% of them seen only once. Study results and caveats: Authors suggested that a seasonal influenza vaccination recruits few new T cells each time.

This clonotype was obtained from a man between 50 and 59 years old who received an inactivated influenza vaccine. V usage is TRBV11-2 and J usage is TRBJ2-3, with TRBD2 matching over 10 bases. Sequenced here: PBMCs from blood, sampled about 5 days after vaccination. The CDR3 region has the DNA TGTGCCAGCAGCTTTTCTGTAGCGGGAGGACTAGATACGCAGTATTTT. It yields the protein CASSFSVAGGLDTQYF. The variable domain in full, with the rest retrieved from reference TRBV11-2 and TRBJ2-3, is EAGVAQSPRYKIIEKRQSVAFWCNPISGHATLYWYQQILGQGPKLLIQFQNNGVVDDSQLPKDRFSAERLKGVDSTLKIQPAKLEDSAVYLCASSFSVAGGLDTQYFGPGTRLTVL.